The clone carrying this T cell receptor (beta chain) was detected only once. Its target is not known. The CDR3 totals 12 residues. The germline CDR1 and CDR2 sequences are MDHEN and SYDVKM. Trimming cost V 1 base and J 10 bases, with 10 bases left between them. This sample was taken from a study of cytomegalovirus exposure and HLA in healthy donors. Separate from the approximately 670-subject first cohort, the roughly 120-subject validation cohort was the one that the donors belonged to. Study-wide results and limits: First-cohort TCR clusters tended to co-occur in the approximately 110 validation repertoires, a later analysis found.

Measured with immunoSEQ multiplex PCR; TCRdb has only the in-frame clones, and not every one. This repertoire shows more than 70,000 clones, around 96% found once; its top ten account for 1.6%. The chain recombines TRBV28 with TRBJ1-1; D possibly corresponds to TRBD1 (5 bases). The clonotype was recovered from a man between 18 and 29 years old in good health and CMV-seropositive. The sample comprised PBMCs. CDR3 sequence reads: CASSLSAQGAFF. For the CDR3, the DNA is TGTGCCAGCAGTTTATCCGCTCAGGGAGCTTTCTTT.